This paragraph reports one TCR beta chain. A much larger clonotype is one base distant, so this may be a read error. The CDR3 consists of 14 residues. V lost 7 bases, J lost 6 bases, and 19 bases lay in between. CDR1 and CDR2 (germline): SGHRS, YFSETQ. Amplified TCR beta CDR3 regions were obtained using RNA transcripts as template. An initial RT-PCR round employing HTBI primers preceded a second-round multiplex PCR. TCRdb re-derived calls from the multiplex PCR reads in MiXCR, one entry per CDR3 protein. The sample shows approximately 1.2 million distinct CDR3 sequences, 35% to 40% of them seen only once. This sample is drawn from a study of Graves' ophthalmopathy and Graves' hyperthyroidism.

Input material: peripheral blood or thyroid tissue (not recorded which). The chain recombines TRBV5-1 with TRBJ1-1, with D tentatively TRBD1 (5 bases). The receptor comes from an adult man with Graves' hyperthyroidism. In nucleotides, the CDR3 is TGCGCCAGCGGTATAACGGGAAGCAGGGCTGAAGCTTTCTTT. Residues: CASGITGSRAEAFF.